This T cell receptor beta chain is drawn from a study of T cell responses to AZD1222 COVID-19 vaccine. Study at large: Second-dose timings of about 4 or about 12 weeks were pooled. Study-wide results and limits: White British people made up most donors, females outnumbered males, and clonal diversity was possibly underestimated. Reports say nearly half of spike-specific TCRs go after unmutated variant regions. Without day 14 samples, only post-peak T cell repertoires were studied.

The trim removed 8 bases at V and 2 bases at J, leaving 5 bases unmatched. The CDR3 loop spans 13 amino acids. Germline CDR1 reads MDHEN; CDR2 reads SYDVKM. Profiling relied on immunoSEQ multiplex PCR, and the TCRdb table lists in-frame clones only, not all of them. The table records 100,000 to 150,000 clones, approximately 90% of them present only once. This clone was recorded only once. The antigen remains unidentified. The V and J genes are TRBV28 and TRBJ2-7, with 8 bases aligning to TRBD2. The source of this sequence is an adult in good health. Sequencing was performed on peripheral blood, taken on day 0 of AZD1222 vaccination. The CDR3 nucleotides read TGTGCCAGCGCCCCGGGGGGGACCTACGAGCAGTACTTC. Translated, it gives CASAPGGTYEQYF.